The TCR beta chain under discussion was sequenced for a study of T cells in women clearing cervical HPV infection. About the research overall: Cases were women with histologically confirmed HPV16-related CIN3 or worse, including a couple of invasive cancers.

CDR1 SGHRS and CDR2 YFSETQ come from the germline V gene. V lost 0 bases and J 2 bases, leaving 5 bases between the germline ends. This CDR3 contains 13 residues. As regards this clone: Coverage ceases 3 residues before the CDR3 finishes, and the germline J gene fills in the end.

Clones were read by immunoSEQ multiplex PCR, and TCRdb kept only the in-frame ones, dropping some. The record lists around 30,000 clones, of which the ten most abundant hold more than 7%. The receptor comes from a woman aged 18 to 75 with a cervical HPV16 infection that either progressed to CIN3+ or cleared (not recorded which). The chain is built from TRBV5-1 and TRBJ2-5; D unresolved. Sequencing input: blood buffy coat. The DNA read from the CDR3 is TGCGCCAGCAGCTTGGCCCTTCAAGAGACC. This sequence encodes CASSLALQET. The whole CDR3 region reads CASSLALQETQYF.